This TCR beta chain is from a study of blood T cell repertoires in COVID-19. Looking at the study overall: Material from acute and convalescent COVID-19 was sourced from the United States, Italy and Spain. T cells, B-cell-depleted T cells, or PBMCs supplied cDNA or gDNA.

Per the original data handling: Counts of nucleated cells, estimated from reference gene primer amplification, were obtained. The assay was immunoSEQ multiplex PCR, and TCRdb's table has in-frame clones only and misses some. V and J calls and clone size are as listed in that table; D and trimming were resolved from the DNA. This table holds roughly 210,000 clones, approximately 90% found once. This TCR came from a man between 65 and 79 years old with acute or convalescent COVID-19. The specimen sequenced was peripheral blood.

CDR3 bases: TGTGCCAGCAGCTTCCTGGGACAGGGAAACACTGAAGCTTTCTTT. Its protein product is CASSFLGQGNTEAFF. The chain couples TRBV5-4 to TRBJ1-1, with 9 bases lining up with TRBD1. The CDR3 has 15 residues. Germline lookup yields CDR1 SGHNT and CDR2 YYREEE (reference sequence). With 2 bases clipped from V and 2 bases from J, the junction kept 4 bases outside the gene matches.